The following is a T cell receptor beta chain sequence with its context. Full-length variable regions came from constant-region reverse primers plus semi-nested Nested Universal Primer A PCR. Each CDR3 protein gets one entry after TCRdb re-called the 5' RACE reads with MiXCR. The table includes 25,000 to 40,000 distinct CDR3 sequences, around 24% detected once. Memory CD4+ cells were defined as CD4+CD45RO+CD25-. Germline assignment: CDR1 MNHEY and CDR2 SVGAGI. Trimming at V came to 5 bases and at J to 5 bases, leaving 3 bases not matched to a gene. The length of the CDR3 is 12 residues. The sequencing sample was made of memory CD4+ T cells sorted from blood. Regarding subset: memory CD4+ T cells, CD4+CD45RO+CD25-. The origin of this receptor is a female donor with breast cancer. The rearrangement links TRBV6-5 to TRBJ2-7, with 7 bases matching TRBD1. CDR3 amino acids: CASSLQGHEQYF. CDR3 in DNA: TGTGCCAGCAGTCTACAGGGGCACGAGCAGTACTTC.